The 22 T cell receptor beta chains below come from one sample, sequenced in a study of blood T cell repertoires in COVID-19 (dated by TCRdb to about 2020). The library was obtained by the immunoSEQ multiplex PCR assay. Held by TCRdb, this immuneACCESS table contains in-frame sequences only and omits some clones. Under half of the omission traces to an unresolved V gene where checked; the cause of the rest is unknown. This sample is represented by about 160,000 clones; more than 75% of them were singletons. The ten top clones hold 1.1% of the sample. Input material: peripheral blood. Source of these receptors: a man aged 40-49 years with acute or convalescent COVID-19.

The chain employs TRBV20-1 and TRBJ2-3, with 9 bases that match TRBD2. The CDR3 runs 15 residues. The germline gives CDR1 DFQATT, CDR2 SNEGSKA (reference sequence). The V and J ends lost 3 bases and 4 bases, in that order; junction bases with no gene match: 8. CDR3 nucleotides: TGCAGTGCTAGTGCGGGGGGGAGTAAAGCAGATACGCAGTATTTT. Its protein product is CSASAGGSKADTQYF.

This clone was recorded only once. The J gene is TRBJ1-1, the V gene TRBV6-5; possibly TRBD1 for D (6 bases). Trimming pared 2 bases from V and 1 base from J, leaving 11 bases between. Germline loops: CDR1 MNHEY, CDR2 SVGAGI. CDR3 length: 15 amino acids. DNA of the CDR3: TGTGCCAGCAGTTACGGGGGGGCAGGGAACACTGAAGCTTTCTTT. Protein product: CASSYGGAGNTEAFF.

The chain links TRBV6-6 to TRBJ1-6, with unresolved D. Germline V CDR1 and CDR2: MNHNY, SVGAGI (reference sequence). The length of the CDR3 is 12 residues. Trimming cost V 4 bases and J 8 bases, with 6 bases left between them. CDR3 in DNA: TGTGCCAGCAGTTCAGTGGATTCACCCCTCCACTTT. Its translation: CASSSVDSPLHF.

J is TRBJ2-2 and V is TRBV5-1, with TRBD1 identical over 10 bases. Germline loops: CDR1 SGHRS, CDR2 YFSETQ. The V segment lost 3 bases and the J segment 5 bases; nucleotides outside the gene matches: 4. The CDR3 has 15 amino acids. CDR3 DNA sequence: TGCGCCAGCAGCTGGGGACAGGGGCGAACCGGGGAGCTGTTTTTT. As protein: CASSWGQGRTGELFF.

The chain employs TRBV4-3 and TRBJ2-5; 7 nucleotides align to TRBD2. Germline V lookup: CDR1 LGHNA, CDR2 YSLEER. The junction had 6 bases not matched to a gene; V was cut back by 4 bases and J by 4 bases. The CDR3 is 14 amino acids. CDR3 sequence (DNA): TGCGCCAGCAGCCCAGGCGGCGGGAGAGAGACCCAGTACTTC. Its translation: CASSPGGGRETQYF.

The chain carries TRBV6-5 and TRBJ1-5; 7 bases align to TRBD1. Germline CDR1 and CDR2: MNHEY and SVGAGI. The CDR3 contains 13 residues. J gave up 3 bases and V 6 bases, and 2 bases lay outside the gene matches. The CDR3: CASRGQLNQPQHF. The CDR3 coding sequence is TGTGCCAGCAGGGGACAGCTCAATCAGCCCCAGCATTTT.

This clone was found once. The CDR3 region is CASSYQRGDYNEQFF. For the CDR3, the DNA is TGTGCCAGCAGTTATCAGCGGGGGGACTACAATGAGCAGTTCTTC. The J gene is TRBJ2-1, the V gene TRBV27, with 9 bases lining up with TRBD2. Trimming at V came to 4 bases and at J to 3 bases, leaving 4 bases not matched to a gene. This CDR3 is built from 15 residues. Germline CDR1 reads MNHEY; CDR2 reads SMNVEV (reference sequence).

The genes are TRBV6-1 and TRBJ2-7; TRBD1 agrees at 8 bases. V trimming: 2 bases; J trimming: 1 base; junction bases outside the gene matches: 10. CDR1 and CDR2 (germline): MNHNS, SASEGT. The CDR3 length is 17 residues. In nucleotides, the CDR3 is TGTGCCAGCAGTGAATCATCAGGGGGCAGTTTTTCCTACGAGCAGTACTTC. Protein sequence: CASSESSGGSFSYEQYF.

The chain has TRBV6-2 or TRBV6-3 and TRBJ2-7, with 7 nucleotides matching TRBD1. From germline, CDR1 is MNHEY and CDR2 SVGEGT. V trimming: 5 bases; J trimming: 0 bases; junction bases outside the gene matches: 13. The CDR3 length is 17 residues. The CDR3 sequence is CASSRLPGTVSSYEQYF. Written as DNA, the CDR3 is TGTGCCAGCAGTCGCCTACCCGGGACAGTGAGCTCCTACGAGCAGTACTTC.

A remark on this clone: One end of the junction does not line up with germline, which may come from a read error. Other DNA sequences of this sample code for an identical CDR3. The rearrangement joins TRBV4-2 to TRBJ1-2; no clear D gene. Germline values: CDR1 LGHNA, CDR2 YNFKEQ. The CDR3 loop spans 15 amino acids. In nucleotides, the CDR3 is TGTGCCAGCAGCCATTTAAGGACTGCGAACTATGGCTACACTTTC. It specifies CASSHLRTANYGYTF.

Turning to this clone: Other DNA sequences in the sample encode the same CDR3. V is TRBV11-3 and J is TRBJ1-1; TRBD1 is a possible D gene (5 bases). Germline V gene sequence: CDR1 SGHNT, CDR2 YENEEA. This CDR3 has 13 amino acids. Trimming took 1 base from V and 5 from J, leaving 8 bases between them. The CDR3 DNA is TGTGCCAGCAGCTTAGGACAGAGTACTGAAGCTTTCTTT. Translation: CASSLGQSTEAFF.

The chain employs TRBV6-5 and TRBJ2-7, with TRBD1 as a possible D gene (5 bases). The V gene's germline CDR1 is MNHEY and CDR2 SVGAGI. Trimming took off 0 bases at V and 1 base at J, with 13 bases between the two ends. The CDR3 has 16 amino acids. CDR3 protein: CASSYSRSSGSYEQYF. CDR3 DNA sequence: TGTGCCAGCAGTTACTCAAGGTCTTCAGGGTCCTACGAGCAGTACTTC.

The V gene is TRBV18, the J gene TRBJ1-1, with D uncertain. V gave up 4 bases and J gave up 8 bases, with 14 bases separating them. The CDR3 loop spans 13 amino acids. Germline V CDR1 and CDR2: KGHSH, LQKENI. The CDR3 spells CASSQRGEAEAFF. CDR3 in DNA: TGTGCCAGCTCACAGCGGGGTGAAGCCGAAGCTTTCTTT.

The V and J genes are TRBV14 and TRBJ2-7, with D possibly TRBD1 on 5 matching bases. Germline V CDR1 and CDR2: SGHDN, FVKESK. The CDR3 has 14 amino acids. V shed 4 bases and J shed 0 bases, with 10 bases lying between them. Written as DNA, the CDR3 is TGTGCCAGCAGCCCATGGGGCTTCTCCTACGAGCAGTACTTC. It translates to CASSPWGFSYEQYF.

This chain connects TRBV7-3 to TRBJ1-1; 9 bases are shared with TRBD1. Germline V gene data show CDR1 as SGHTA and CDR2 as FQGTGA. This CDR3 contains 15 residues. J was trimmed by 1 base and V by 5 bases; bases with no gene match: 5. The CDR3 spells CASSLGTGPNTEAFF. CDR3 nucleotide sequence: TGTGCCAGCAGCCTCGGGACAGGGCCGAACACTGAAGCTTTCTTT.

The rearrangement uses TRBV2 and TRBJ1-2, with unresolved D. The V and J ends lost 6 bases and 8 bases respectively, with 10 bases between them. CDR1 is SNHLY and CDR2 is FYNNEI in the germline V gene. CDR3 length: 11 amino acids. The CDR3 DNA sequence: TGTGCCAGCAGAGGAGGGCCCGGCTACACCTTC. This codes for CASRGGPGYTF.

CDR3 sequence (DNA): TGTGCCAGCAGCATCAAGCGGGCCAATGAGCAGTTCTTC. Translated: CASSIKRANEQFF. This chain joins TRBV7-8 and TRBJ2-1; a possible D gene is TRBD2 (6 bases). The V end lost 5 bases, the J end lost 6 bases, and 11 bases lay between the germline ends. The CDR3 consists of 13 residues. The germline gives CDR1 SGHVS, CDR2 FQNEAQ. Supplemented by reference TRBV7-8 and TRBJ2-1, the full variable domain reads GAGVSQSPRYKVAKRGQDVALRCDPISGHVSLFWYQQALGQGPEFLTYFQNEAQLDKSGLPSDRFFAERPEGSVSTLKIQRTQQEDSAVYLCASSIKRANEQFFGPGTRLTVL.

V and J are TRBV3-1 (or the pseudogene TRBV3-2) and TRBJ1-2; 7 nucleotides match TRBD1. This CDR3 has 15 residues. The ends lost 0 bases at V and 5 bases at J; junction bases unmatched: 6. CDR1 LGHDT and CDR2 YNNKEL come from the germline V gene (reference sequence). CDR3 protein: CASSQEEGALYGYTF. The DNA of the CDR3 is TGTGCCAGCAGCCAAGAAGAGGGGGCTTTATATGGCTACACCTTC.

In its sample, this clone was seen a few times. The chain combines TRBV5-4 with TRBJ1-1; D ambiguous. V lost 1 base and J lost 5, with 15 bases in between. CDR3 length equals 15 residues. CDR1 is SGHNT and CDR2 is YYREEE in the germline V gene (reference sequence). This chain's CDR3 is CASSLSAAQRTEAFF. The CDR3 DNA reads TGTGCCAGCAGCTTGTCTGCGGCCCAGAGGACTGAAGCTTTCTTT. Supplemented by reference TRBV5-4 and TRBJ1-1, the full variable domain reads ETGVTQSPTHLIKTRGQQVTLRCSSQSGHNTVSWYQQALGQGPQFIFQYYREEENGRGNFPPRFSGLQFPNYSSELNVNALELDDSALYLCASSLSAAQRTEAFFGQGTRLTVV.

The CDR3 spells CASSQQGIREKLFF. The CDR3 DNA reads TGCGCCAGCAGCCAGCAGGGGATCCGTGAAAAACTGTTTTTT. V and J are TRBV5-1 and TRBJ1-4; D is possibly TRBD1 (6 bases). The CDR3 consists of 14 residues. V lost 4 bases and J lost 7, with 14 bases in between. The germline gives CDR1 SGHRS, CDR2 YFSETQ.

This rearrangement joins TRBV7-2 to TRBJ2-3, with 9 bases identical to TRBD2. V lost 4 bases, J lost 1 base, and 6 bases stayed unmatched. The germline gives CDR1 SGHTA, CDR2 FQGNSA. The CDR3 has 16 amino acids. For the CDR3, the DNA is TGTGCCAGCAGCTACCGTCGCGGGGGGGGCACAGATACGCAGTATTTT. Translation: CASSYRRGGGTDTQYF.

The V call is TRBV7-9, the J call TRBJ1-2; 7 bases fit TRBD1. CDR1 is SEHNR and CDR2 is FQNEAQ in the germline V gene (reference sequence). The length of the CDR3 is 12 residues. Germline trimming cut 5 bases from V and 6 bases from J; bases unmatched to any gene: 3. The CDR3 here is CASSHTGDGYTF. Written as DNA, the CDR3 is TGTGCCAGCAGCCACACAGGGGATGGCTACACCTTC.